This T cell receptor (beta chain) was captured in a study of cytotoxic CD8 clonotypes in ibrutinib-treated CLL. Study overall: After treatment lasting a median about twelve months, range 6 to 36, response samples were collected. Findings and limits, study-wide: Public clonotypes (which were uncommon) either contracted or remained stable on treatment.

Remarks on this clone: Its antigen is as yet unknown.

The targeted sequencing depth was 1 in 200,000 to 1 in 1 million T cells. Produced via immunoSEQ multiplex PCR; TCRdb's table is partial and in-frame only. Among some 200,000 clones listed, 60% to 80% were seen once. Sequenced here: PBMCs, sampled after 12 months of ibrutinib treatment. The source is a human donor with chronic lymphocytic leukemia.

CDR3 in amino acids: CAWSHPTGGQPQHF. CDR3 coding DNA: TGTGCCTGGAGTCACCCGACAGGGGGTCAGCCCCAGCATTTT. The chain carries TRBV30 and TRBJ1-5, with TRBD1 matching 9 bases. Germline assignment: CDR1 GTSNPN and CDR2 SVGIG (reference sequence). V was pared by 2 bases and J by 6 bases, with 5 bases of the junction left unmatched. The CDR3 consists of 14 residues. The full variable domain, in which reference TRBV30 and TRBJ1-5 provide the parts outside the CDR3, is SQTIHQWPATLVQPVGSPLSLECTVEGTSNPNLYWYRQAAGRGLQLLFYSVGIGQISSEVPQNLSASRPQDRQFILSSKKLLLSDSGFYLCAWSHPTGGQPQHFGDGTRLSIL.